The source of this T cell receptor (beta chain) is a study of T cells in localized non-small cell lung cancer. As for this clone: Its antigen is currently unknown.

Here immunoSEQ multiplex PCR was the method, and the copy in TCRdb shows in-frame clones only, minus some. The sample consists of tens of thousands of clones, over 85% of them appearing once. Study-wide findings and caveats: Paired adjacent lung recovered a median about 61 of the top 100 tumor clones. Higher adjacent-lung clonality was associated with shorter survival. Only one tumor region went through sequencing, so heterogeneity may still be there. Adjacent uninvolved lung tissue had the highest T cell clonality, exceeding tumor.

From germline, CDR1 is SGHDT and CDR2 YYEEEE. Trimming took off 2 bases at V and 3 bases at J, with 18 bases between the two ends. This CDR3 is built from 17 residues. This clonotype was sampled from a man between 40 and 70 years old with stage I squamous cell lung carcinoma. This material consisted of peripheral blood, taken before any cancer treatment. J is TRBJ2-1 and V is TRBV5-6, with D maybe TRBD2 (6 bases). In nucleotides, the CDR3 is TGTGCCAGCAGCTTTTATCTTGGGACTGTAGGCTACAATGAGCAGTTCTTC. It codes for CASSFYLGTVGYNEQFF.